Below, 19 T cell receptor beta chains from the same sample are listed, as sequenced in a study of CD8 T cells in Susac syndrome. Reverse transcription of roughly 0.45 to 1 ug RNA was carried out with random hexamers. TCRdb reprocessed the immunoSEQ multiplex PCR reads with MiXCR, giving one entry per CDR3 protein. The repertoire holds almost 450,000 distinct CDR3 sequences, 85% to 90% seen once, with 0.09% to 0.15% in the top ten. Sequenced sample: CD8+ T cells from PBMCs. The receptors shown here come from a human donor with multiple sclerosis.

The V gene is TRBV28, the J gene TRBJ2-1; D possibly corresponds to TRBD1 (5 bases). Germline values: CDR1 MDHEN, CDR2 SYDVKM. CDR3 size: 16 residues. V was trimmed by 6 bases and J by 0 bases, leaving 15 bases between them. CDR3 amino acids: CASRKQVVGSYNEQFF. In DNA form, the CDR3 reads TGTGCCAGCAGAAAACAGGTTGTTGGCTCCTACAATGAGCAGTTCTTC.

The chain uses TRBV12-3 or TRBV12-4 and TRBJ2-1, with D possibly being TRBD2 (6 bases). The V end lost 5 bases, the J end lost 7 bases, and 12 bases lay between the germline ends. The CDR3 has 13 residues. CDR3 protein: CASSPGTSNEQFF. The CDR3 coding sequence is TGTGCCAGCAGTCCCGGGACTTCAAATGAGCAGTTCTTC.

The rearrangement links TRBV5-5 to TRBJ2-7; TRBD1 is a possible D gene (5 bases). There are 12 residues in the CDR3. Germline CDR1 reads SGHKS; CDR2 reads YYEKEE (reference sequence). V gave up 5 bases and J gave up 3 bases, with 9 bases separating them. CDR3 sequence (DNA): TGTGCCAGCAGTTCTCAGGGCTACGAGCAGTACTTC. The encoded protein is CASSSQGYEQYF.

The rearrangement links TRBV10-3 to TRBJ1-2; D is unresolved. Trimming removed 2 bases from V and 4 bases from J, with 5 bases in between. Looked up from germline, CDR1 is ENHRY and CDR2 is SYGVKD. The CDR3 runs to 12 residues. The CDR3 DNA reads as TGTGCCATCAGTGAGCCGGTCTATGGCTACACCTTC. It encodes CAISEPVYGYTF.

The chain has TRBV27 and TRBJ1-1; tentative D call: TRBD1 (6 bases). Trimming left V 2 bases short and J 2 bases short, with 12 bases between. Per the germline V gene, CDR1 is MNHEY and CDR2 is SMNVEV (reference sequence). CDR3 length: 15 residues. The CDR3 here is CASSLVWTVNTEAFF. CDR3 bases: TGTGCCAGCAGTTTAGTCTGGACAGTCAACACTGAAGCTTTCTTT.

V and J are TRBV9 and TRBJ2-1; no clear D gene. Looked up from germline, CDR1 is SGDLS and CDR2 is YYNGEE. Trimming removed 0 bases at V and 5 bases at J, with 3 bases between. This CDR3 spans 12 amino acids. The CDR3 loop is CASSVADNEQFF. Here the CDR3 DNA reads TGTGCCAGCAGCGTAGCCGACAATGAGCAGTTCTTC.

This rearrangement joins TRBV5-8 to TRBJ2-2; D possibly uses TRBD1 or TRBD2 (6 bases each). Germline CDR1 reads SGHTS; CDR2 reads YDEGEE. This CDR3 comprises 17 residues. With 0 bases removed from V and 3 bases from J, the gap between germline ends came to 15 bases. The CDR3 DNA reads as TGTGCCAGCAGCTTGGAGGGGGGAGCGTGGTACACCGGGGAGCTGTTTTTT. As protein: CASSLEGGAWYTGELFF.

The rearrangement links TRBV6-5 to TRBJ2-2, with 11 bases aligning to TRBD2. From germline, CDR1 is MNHEY and CDR2 SVGAGI. The V and J ends lost 5 bases and 3 bases, in that order; junction bases with no gene match: 8. This CDR3 has 17 residues. The CDR3 DNA follows: TGTGCCAGCAGTACCCGACTAGCGGGAACCCACACCGGGGAGCTGTTTTTT. It codes for CASSTRLAGTHTGELFF.

This sequence joins TRBV7-6 and TRBJ2-5, with TRBD2 matching 9 bases. Trimming removed 1 base from V and 5 bases from J; junction bases left unmatched: 5. This CDR3 comprises 15 residues. CDR1 is SGHVS and CDR2 is FNYEAQ in the germline V gene. The CDR3 sequence is CASSLVSSGGETQYF. CDR3 coding DNA: TGTGCCAGCAGCTTAGTATCCAGCGGGGGGGAGACCCAGTACTTC.

The rearrangement links TRBV3-1 to TRBJ2-5, with 11 positions matching TRBD2. With V trimmed by 2 bases and J by 4 bases, 3 bases remained unmatched. From germline, CDR1 is LGHDT and CDR2 YNNKEL (reference sequence). The CDR3 loop spans 15 amino acids. CDR3 sequence reads: CASSQTSGSGETQYF. The DNA for the CDR3 is TGTGCCAGCAGCCAAACTAGCGGGAGTGGAGAGACCCAGTACTTC.

The V call is TRBV19, the J call TRBJ2-7; 9 nucleotides align to TRBD1. Germline V lookup: CDR1 LNHDA, CDR2 SQIVND (reference sequence). This CDR3 region has 14 residues. With 8 bases clipped from V and 3 bases from J, the junction kept 8 bases outside the gene matches. For the CDR3, the DNA is TGTGCCAGTCAAAAGAAGACAGGGGGCTACGAGCAGTACTTC. Its translation is CASQKKTGGYEQYF.

This clonotype was detected once. The J gene is TRBJ2-7, the V gene TRBV4-1; TRBD1 aligns across 7 bases. CDR1 and CDR2 from the germline V gene are MGHRA and YSYEKL. The CDR3 sequence is 13 residues long. The V gene end was trimmed by 1 base and the J gene end by 6 bases; junction bases not matched to a gene: 3. The CDR3 DNA reads as TGCGCCAGCAGCCAAGTGACAGGGCCCGAGCAGTACTTC. Its translation: CASSQVTGPEQYF.

The V call is TRBV6-1, the J call TRBJ1-1; no clear D gene. The ends were cut back, 7 bases at V and 0 bases at J, with 12 bases in the middle. The V gene's germline CDR1 is MNHNS and CDR2 SASEGT. The CDR3 totals 14 residues. CDR3 DNA sequence: TGTGCCAGCACTGGGGAGGTGATGAACACTGAAGCTTTCTTT. Translation gives CASTGEVMNTEAFF.

The V gene is TRBV21-1, the J gene TRBJ2-4. TRBV21-1 is given as a pseudogene. The CDR3 spans 17 residues. CDR3 amino acids: CASSKVWVIKEGGIQYF. CDR3 in DNA: TGTGCCAGCAGCAAAGTTTGGGTGATAAAAGAAGGCGGCATTCAGTACTTC.

The J gene is TRBJ2-7, the V gene TRBV30; possibly TRBD2 for D (6 bases). Trimming took off 0 bases at V and 6 bases at J, with 9 bases between the two ends. This CDR3 region has 12 residues. Looked up from germline, CDR1 is GTSNPN and CDR2 is SVGIG (reference sequence). Here the CDR3 DNA reads TGTGCCTGGAGTGTGGGGAGGCGCGAGCAGTACTTC. Residues: CAWSVGRREQYF. The variable domain in full, completed from reference TRBV30 and TRBJ2-7, reads SQTIHQWPATLVQPVGSPLSLECTVEGTSNPNLYWYRQAAGRGLQLLFYSVGIGQISSEVPQNLSASRPQDRQFILSSKKLLLSDSGFYLCAWSVGRREQYFGPGTRLTVT.

This clonotype was seen just once. The chain uses TRBV5-1 and TRBJ2-2; no definite D call. This CDR3 has 16 amino acids. V was pared by 1 base and J by 1 base, with 11 bases between. Per the germline V gene, CDR1 is SGHRS and CDR2 is YFSETQ. The CDR3 DNA sequence: TGCGCCAGCAGCTTGACAGCGACACGGAACACCGGGGAGCTGTTTTTT. Protein: CASSLTATRNTGELFF.

Details on this clonotype: A read error may explain this, as a much larger clone is one base away. This chain uses TRBV10-3 with TRBJ2-5; either TRBD1 or TRBD2 may fit D (5 bases each). This CDR3 is built from 15 residues. Germline loops: CDR1 ENHRY, CDR2 SYGVKD. CDR3: CAICDSGRTQETQYF. Here the CDR3 DNA reads TGTGCCATCTGTGACTCGGGACGGACCCAAGAGACCCAGTACTTC.

This clonotype has a handful of counts. The V call is TRBV20-1, the J call TRBJ2-7, with 8 bases that match TRBD2. The CDR3 is 15 amino acids. V was pared by 1 base and J by 4 bases, with 9 bases of the junction left unmatched. CDR1 DFQATT and CDR2 SNEGSKA come from the germline V gene (reference sequence). The CDR3 loop reads CSARGLREAGYEQYF. In DNA form, the CDR3 reads TGCAGTGCTAGAGGGTTGCGGGAGGCGGGTTACGAGCAGTACTTC.

This sequence joins TRBV28 and TRBJ1-3; maybe TRBD1 (5 bases). Per the germline V gene, CDR1 is MDHEN and CDR2 is SYDVKM. The CDR3 consists of 17 residues. Trimming stripped 10 bases from V and 2 bases from J, with 24 bases between. The CDR3 loop reads CATNSRTGPEPGNTIYF. CDR3 bases: TGTGCCACCAATTCAAGAACGGGACCCGAACCTGGAAACACCATATATTTT.